The 5 T cell receptor beta chains below were found in one sample sequenced in a study of cytomegalovirus exposure and HLA in healthy donors. PCR was performed using 60 Vbeta and 13 Jbeta primers. Clones were sequenced by immunoSEQ multiplex PCR, and TCRdb holds only the in-frame ones, with some missing. This table holds more than 100,000 clones, around four fifths found once. What was sequenced was PBMCs. Receptor source: a woman aged 50 to 60 in good health and CMV-seropositive.

V gene TRBV10-3 combines with J gene TRBJ2-3; TRBD1 matches at 9 bases. Germline loops: CDR1 ENHRY, CDR2 SYGVKD. Trimming at V came to 10 bases and at J to 0 bases, leaving 11 bases not matched to a gene. The CDR3 is 16 amino acids. CDR3 protein: CATGTGNVASTDTQYF. CDR3 coding DNA: TGTGCCACTGGGACAGGGAACGTCGCTAGCACAGATACGCAGTATTTT.

The V and J genes are TRBV7-9 and TRBJ2-5, with D hard to call. Germline CDR1 and CDR2: SEHNR and FQNEAQ (reference sequence). The CDR3 covers 14 residues. Deletions cut 4 bases from V and 5 bases from J, with 14 bases between. CDR3 loop: CASSSTGVGETQYF. The DNA for the CDR3 is TGTGCCAGCAGCTCGACTGGCGTAGGTGAGACCCAGTACTTC. The variable domain in full, completed from reference TRBV7-9 and TRBJ2-5, reads DTGVSQNPRHKITKRGQNVTFRCDPISEHNRLYWYRQTLGQGPEFLTYFQNEAQLEKSRLLSDRFSAERPKGSFSTLEIQRTEQGDSAMYLCASSSTGVGETQYFGPGTRLLVL.

This rearrangement joins TRBV18 to TRBJ2-1; the D gene is possibly TRBD2 (6 bases). CDR3 length: 14 residues. CDR1 KGHSH and CDR2 LQKENI come from the germline V gene. Trimming cost V 6 bases and J 8 bases, with 17 bases left between them. CDR3 sequence reads: CASSPGLGDDEQFF. The CDR3 DNA reads TGTGCCAGCTCGCCGGGACTGGGAGACGATGAGCAGTTCTTC. Based on the CDR3 plus reference TRBV18 and TRBJ2-1, the full variable domain is NAGVMQNPRHLVRRRGQEARLRCSPMKGHSHVYWYRQLPEEGLKFMVYLQKENIIDESGMPKERFSAEFPKEGPSILRIQQVVRGDSAAYFCASSPGLGDDEQFFGPGTRLTVL.

This chain joins TRBV5-1 and TRBJ2-3; TRBD2 matches at 12 bases. This CDR3 is built from 17 residues. V was pared by 3 bases and J by 4 bases, with 9 bases of the junction left unmatched. The V gene's germline CDR1 is SGHRS and CDR2 YFSETQ. Here the CDR3 DNA reads TGCGCCAGCAGCTCAGGACTAGCGGGGACCCTAGCAGATACGCAGTATTTT. This translates into CASSSGLAGTLADTQYF. Variable domain in full (rest from reference TRBV5-1 and TRBJ2-3): KAGVTQTPRYLIKTRGQQVTLSCSPISGHRSVSWYQQTPGQGLQFLFEYFSETQRNKGNFPGRFSGRQFSNSRSEMNVSTLELGDSALYLCASSSGLAGTLADTQYFGPGTRLTVL.

The chain combines TRBV5-1 with TRBJ2-1; 7 positions agree with TRBD1. There are 19 residues in the CDR3. V dropped 0 bases and J dropped 8; count of bases not matched to a gene: 20. Germline assignment: CDR1 SGHRS and CDR2 YFSETQ. The CDR3 spells CASSLASGGSSLTGDEQFF. CDR3 sequence (DNA): TGCGCCAGCAGCTTGGCGTCAGGGGGTAGTAGCCTAACAGGCGATGAGCAGTTCTTC.